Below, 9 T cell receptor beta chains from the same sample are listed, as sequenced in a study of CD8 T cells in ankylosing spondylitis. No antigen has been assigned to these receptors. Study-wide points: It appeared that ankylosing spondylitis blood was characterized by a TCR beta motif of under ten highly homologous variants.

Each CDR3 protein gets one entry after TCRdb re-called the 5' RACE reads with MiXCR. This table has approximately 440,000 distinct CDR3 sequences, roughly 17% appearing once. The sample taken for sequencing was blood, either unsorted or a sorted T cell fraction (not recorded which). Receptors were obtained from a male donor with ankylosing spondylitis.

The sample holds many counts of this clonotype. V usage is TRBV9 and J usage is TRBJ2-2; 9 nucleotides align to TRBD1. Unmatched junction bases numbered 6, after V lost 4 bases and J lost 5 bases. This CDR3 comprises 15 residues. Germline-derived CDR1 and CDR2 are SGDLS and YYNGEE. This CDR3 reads CASSPDRGRTGELFF. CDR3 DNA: TGTGCCAGCAGCCCGGACAGGGGAAGAACCGGGGAGCTGTTTTTT.

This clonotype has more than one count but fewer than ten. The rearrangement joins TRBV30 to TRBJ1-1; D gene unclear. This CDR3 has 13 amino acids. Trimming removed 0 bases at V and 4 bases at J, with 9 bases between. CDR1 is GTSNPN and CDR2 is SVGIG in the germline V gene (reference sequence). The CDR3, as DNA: TGTGCCTGGAGTGTACGAAGGAGCACTGAAGCTTTCTTT. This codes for CAWSVRRSTEAFF.

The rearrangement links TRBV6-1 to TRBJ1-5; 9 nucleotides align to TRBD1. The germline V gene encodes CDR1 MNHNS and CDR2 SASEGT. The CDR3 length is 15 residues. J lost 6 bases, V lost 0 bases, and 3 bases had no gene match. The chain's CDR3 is CASSEAGQGLQPQHF. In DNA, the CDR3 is TGTGCCAGCAGTGAAGCGGGACAGGGCCTTCAGCCCCAGCATTTT.

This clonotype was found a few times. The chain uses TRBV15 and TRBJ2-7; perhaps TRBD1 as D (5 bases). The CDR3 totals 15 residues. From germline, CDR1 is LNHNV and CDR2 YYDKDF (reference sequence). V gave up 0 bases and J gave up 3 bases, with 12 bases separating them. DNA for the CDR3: TGTGCCACCAGCAGAGACCGTAGGGGTTACTACGAGCAGTACTTC. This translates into CATSRDRRGYYEQYF.

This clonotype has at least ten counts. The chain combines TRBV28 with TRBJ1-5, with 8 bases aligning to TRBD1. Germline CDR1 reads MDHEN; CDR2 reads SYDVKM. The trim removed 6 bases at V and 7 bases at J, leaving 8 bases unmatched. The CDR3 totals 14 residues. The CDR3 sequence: CASSYGQGSQPQHF. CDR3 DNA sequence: TGTGCCAGCAGCTACGGACAGGGAAGCCAGCCCCAGCATTTT.

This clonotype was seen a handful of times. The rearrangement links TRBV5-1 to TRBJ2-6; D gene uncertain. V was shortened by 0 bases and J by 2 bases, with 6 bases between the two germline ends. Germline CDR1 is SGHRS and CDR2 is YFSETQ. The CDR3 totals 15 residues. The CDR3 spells CASSLGFTGANVLTF. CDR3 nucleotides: TGCGCCAGCAGCTTGGGGTTTACTGGGGCCAACGTCCTGACTTTC.

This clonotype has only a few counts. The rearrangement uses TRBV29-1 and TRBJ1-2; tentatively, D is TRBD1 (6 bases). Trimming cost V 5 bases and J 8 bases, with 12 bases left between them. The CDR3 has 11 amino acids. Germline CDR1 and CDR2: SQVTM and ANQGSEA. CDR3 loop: CSVSSGVGYTF. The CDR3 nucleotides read TGCAGCGTTAGTTCAGGGGTCGGCTACACCTTC.

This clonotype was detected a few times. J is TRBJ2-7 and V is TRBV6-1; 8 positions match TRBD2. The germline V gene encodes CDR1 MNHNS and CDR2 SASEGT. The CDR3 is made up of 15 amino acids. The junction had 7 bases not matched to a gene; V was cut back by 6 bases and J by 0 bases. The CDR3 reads CASRVAGPSSYEQYF. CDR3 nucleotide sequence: TGTGCCAGCAGAGTAGCGGGGCCGAGCTCCTACGAGCAGTACTTC.

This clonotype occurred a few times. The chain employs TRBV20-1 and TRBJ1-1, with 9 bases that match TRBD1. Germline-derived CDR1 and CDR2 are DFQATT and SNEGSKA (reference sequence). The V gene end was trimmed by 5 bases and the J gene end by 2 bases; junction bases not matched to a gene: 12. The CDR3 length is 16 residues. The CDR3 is CSAGQGSAPGNTEAFF. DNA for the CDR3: TGCAGTGCTGGACAGGGGTCCGCTCCGGGAAACACTGAAGCTTTCTTT.